This T cell receptor (beta chain) originates from a study of follicular helper T cells after annual influenza vaccination. Time point described: 2015-2016 season, 7 days after influenza vaccination. The assay was immunoSEQ multiplex PCR, and TCRdb's table has in-frame clones only and misses some. The data show about 10,000 clones, around 78% seen once. To note about this clone: Other DNA sequences in this sample translate to the same CDR3.

This CDR3 contains 14 residues. Germline CDR1 KGHSH, CDR2 LQKENI. Trimming removed 2 bases at V and 0 bases at J, with 8 bases between. Source: CXCR5- memory CD4+ T cells sorted from blood, taken 7 days after influenza vaccination. The source of this sequence is an adult who received the influenza vaccine. The chain carries TRBV18 and TRBJ2-7; D remains ambiguous. The CDR3 sequence: CASSPTQSSYEQYF. The CDR3 DNA sequence: TGTGCCAGCTCACCAACACAGAGCTCCTACGAGCAGTACTTC.